A selection of T cell receptor beta chains follows, all from one sample in a study of blood T cells in healthy people across ages. Each CDR3 protein gets one entry after TCRdb re-called the 5' RACE reads with MiXCR. The sample lists 910,000 or so distinct CDR3 sequences; 51% were seen once. Sequencing was performed on blood. These receptors were obtained from a woman aged 55-70 years in good health. CDR3s include the opening cysteine and the closing phenylalanine or tryptophan.

CDR3aa	v_gene	len	j_gene
CASSPHGVEQYF	TRBV12-3/TRBV12-4	12	TRBJ2-7
CASSSLVTYLDTQYF	TRBV11-2	15	TRBJ2-3
CASSQESGGGSYEQYF	TRBV4-1	16	TRBJ2-7
CASSLRGIGANEQFF	TRBV12-3/TRBV12-4	15	TRBJ2-1
CASSLPTGLAGTQYF	TRBV7-2	15	TRBJ2-3
CSATMRDSYGYTF	TRBV20-1	13	TRBJ1-2
CASSLVGVGTQYF	TRBV7-6	13	TRBJ2-5
CSVGGQGVHEQYF	TRBV29-1	13	TRBJ2-7
CASSSGGGADTQYF	TRBV5-1	14	TRBJ2-3
CASSASLSQYF	TRBV12-3/TRBV12-4	11	TRBJ2-5
CSVETGGTQETQYF	TRBV29-1	14	TRBJ2-5
CASSPQVYNYGYTF	TRBV4-2	14	TRBJ1-2
CASSPMPNEQYF	TRBV18	12	TRBJ2-5
CASSQKSGQGVQPQHF	TRBV4-1	16	TRBJ1-5
CASSYRIGYTF	TRBV28	11	TRBJ1-2
CSVEPGGSYEQYF	TRBV29-1	13	TRBJ2-7
CASTHLGLAGISNEQFF	TRBV28	17	TRBJ2-1
CSASVPGNEQFF	TRBV20-1	12	TRBJ2-1
CASSKHFRGQPQHF	TRBV21-1	14	TRBJ1-5
CASTTLQGAGNTIYF	TRBV2	15	TRBJ1-3
CATSENSNTGELFF	TRBV24-1	14	TRBJ2-2
CASSRDFGDYGYTF	TRBV5-5	14	TRBJ1-2
CASSLASLAGGETQYF	TRBV7-2	16	TRBJ2-5
CASSTKWGRGKNQPQHF	TRBV4-1	17	TRBJ1-5
CSARGASANLYNEQFF	TRBV20-1	16	TRBJ2-1
CAASSGATYEQYF	TRBV30	13	TRBJ2-7
CASSSPLGEAFF	TRBV11-2	12	TRBJ1-1
CAISAGGWDYEQYF	TRBV10-3	14	TRBJ2-7
CSLSGRAGEQFF	TRBV20-1	12	TRBJ2-1
CASEGSSGQGGALSYEQYF	TRBV2	19	TRBJ2-7
CASSPGGGEAFF	TRBV3-1	12	TRBJ1-1